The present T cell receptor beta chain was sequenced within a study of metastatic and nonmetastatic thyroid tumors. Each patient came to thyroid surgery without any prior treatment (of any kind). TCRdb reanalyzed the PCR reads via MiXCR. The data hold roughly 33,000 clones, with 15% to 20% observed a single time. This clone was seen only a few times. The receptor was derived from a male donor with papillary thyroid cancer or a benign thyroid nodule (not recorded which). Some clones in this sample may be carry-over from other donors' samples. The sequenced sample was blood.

The CDR3 sequence: CASSVPSGLANTGELFF. The CDR3 DNA follows: TGTGCCAGCAGCGTGCCCTCGGGACTAGCGAACACCGGGGAGCTGTTTTTT. V gene TRBV9 combines with J gene TRBJ2-2; 8 positions agree with TRBD2. After removal of 2 bases from V and 0 bases from J, the junction contained 6 bases not matched to a gene. The CDR3 is made up of 17 amino acids. Germline V gene data show CDR1 as SGDLS and CDR2 as YYNGEE.